The 30 T cell receptor beta chains below come from one sample, sequenced in a study of blood T cells in healthy people across ages. Next came a second PCR, run for about 6 to 11 cycles, which used a sample-barcoded 5' primer along with a J-beta primer mix. MiXCR was run by TCRdb on the 5' RACE reads, yielding one entry per CDR3 protein. The sample lists a few hundred thousand distinct CDR3 sequences; 45% to 65% were seen once. Source material: blood. These receptors all come from a man in his fifties or sixties in good health.

The chain has TRBV27 and TRBJ1-6; D remains unclear. Trimming shortened V by 8 bases and J by 0 bases, and 11 bases separated the two germline ends. CDR1 and CDR2 (germline): MNHEY, SMNVEV (reference sequence). The CDR3 covers 15 residues. CDR3 sequence: CASGEVSSYNSPLHF. In DNA, the CDR3 is TGTGCCAGCGGGGAAGTTAGCTCCTATAATTCACCCCTCCACTTT.

This clonotype was counted between two and nine times. This chain connects TRBV28 to TRBJ2-3, with D possibly matching TRBD1 (8 bases). CDR3 size: 16 residues. Germline V gene lookup returns CDR1 MDHEN and CDR2 SYDVKM. V lost 7 bases and J lost 2, with 19 bases in between. CDR3 protein: CASITGGGPPTDTQYF. CDR3 DNA sequence: TGTGCCAGCATCACAGGGGGGGGCCCCCCCACAGATACGCAGTATTTT.

A word on this clonotype: Possible read error: a much larger clone is one base away. The J gene is TRBJ1-1, the V gene TRBV7-9, with D unclear. CDR1 is SEHNR, CDR2 FQNEAQ, per germline (reference sequence). CDR3 size: 14 residues. DNA of the CDR3: TGTACCAGCAGCTTAAGTTCCCTGAACACTGAAGCTTTCTTT. Translated: CTSSLSSLNTEAFF.

This clonotype was counted many times. DNA of the CDR3: TGTGCCAGCAGCCCCTGGGAGGGGACTGAAGCTTTCTTT. Translated, it gives CASSPWEGTEAFF. This chain connects TRBV7-8 to TRBJ1-1, with D tentatively TRBD1 (5 bases). Germline V gives CDR1 SGHVS, CDR2 FQNEAQ. Trimming removed 5 bases from V and 5 bases from J, with 12 bases in between. The CDR3 totals 13 residues.

The V call is TRBV7-2, the J call TRBJ2-4, with 7 bases matching TRBD2. The DNA matches TRBJ2-7 better at its end, which makes the J call doubtful. This CDR3 is built from 15 residues. Germline V gene lookup returns CDR1 SGHTA and CDR2 FQGNSA. As DNA, the CDR3 is TGTGCCAGCAGCTTACGAGCGGGGTATAAGGTCGAGCAGTACTTC. Its translation is CASSLRAGYKVEQYF.

The rearrangement links TRBV14 to TRBJ1-5, with D uncertain. Germline V gene data show CDR1 as SGHDN and CDR2 as FVKESK. CDR3 size: 15 residues. Trimming pared 3 bases from V and 3 bases from J, leaving 12 bases between. CDR3 amino acids: CASSHTARNNQPQHF. For the CDR3, the DNA is TGTGCCAGCAGCCATACTGCGAGGAACAATCAGCCCCAGCATTTT.

This rearrangement joins TRBV27 to TRBJ2-5; maybe TRBD2 (6 bases). Germline loops: CDR1 MNHEY, CDR2 SMNVEV (reference sequence). Trimming removed 9 bases from V and 1 base from J, with 18 bases in between. This CDR3 has 15 residues. Here the CDR3 reads CARAQFGGFQETQYF. CDR3 bases: TGTGCCAGGGCACAATTCGGGGGTTTCCAAGAGACCCAGTACTTC.

The V call is TRBV2, the J call TRBJ1-2; D uncertain. V was cut by 7 bases and J by 3 bases, with 15 bases left in between. The CDR3 has 14 amino acids. Germline loops: CDR1 SNHLY, CDR2 FYNNEI. In nucleotides, the CDR3 is TGTGCCAGCATCGAAGGAGGCGGACACTATGGCTACACCTTC. This codes for CASIEGGGHYGYTF.

The CDR3 DNA sequence: TGCAGTGCTAGGGCCCCGCAGTCCTACGAGCAGTACTTC. Its protein is CSARAPQSYEQYF. The chain carries TRBV20-1 and TRBJ2-7, with D unclear. Trimming stripped 3 bases from V and 1 base from J, with 10 bases between. Germline V CDR1 and CDR2: DFQATT, SNEGSKA (reference sequence). The CDR3 consists of 13 residues.

The J gene is TRBJ2-5, the V gene TRBV6-2 or TRBV6-3, with D uncertain. This CDR3 region has 11 residues. Trimming stripped 5 bases from V and 7 bases from J, with 8 bases between. Germline lookup yields CDR1 MNHEY and CDR2 SVGEGT. The CDR3 spells CASSTPGTQYF. Written as DNA, the CDR3 is TGTGCCAGCAGTACCCCCGGGACCCAGTACTTC.

The chain has TRBV19 and TRBJ2-4; D might be TRBD1 (5 bases). CDR3 length equals 14 residues. The germline V gene has CDR1 LNHDA and CDR2 SQIVND (reference sequence). Trimming removed 4 bases at V and 1 base at J, with 8 bases between. The CDR3 loop reads CASSKAGAKNIQYF. The CDR3, as DNA: TGTGCCAGTAGTAAGGCAGGGGCCAAAAACATTCAGTACTTC.

This clonotype has a handful of counts. The chain couples TRBV4-3 to TRBJ2-3, with D unclear. CDR1 LGHNA and CDR2 YSLEER come from the germline V gene. V lost 0 bases to trimming and J lost 0 bases, with 10 bases between them. This CDR3 contains 16 residues. CDR3 nucleotides: TGCGCCAGCAGCCAAGAGCTGGCGGAGAGCACAGATACGCAGTATTTT. This codes for CASSQELAESTDTQYF.

Comments on this clonotype: This likely traces to a read error, being one base from a far larger clone. V is TRBV6-5 and J is TRBJ1-2, with a tentative D call TRBD1 (6 bases). The CDR3 spans 12 residues. Germline values: CDR1 MNHEY, CDR2 SVGAGI. The CDR3 loop reads CAGSLQGYGYTF. The CDR3 coding sequence is TGTGCCGGCAGTCTCCAGGGGTATGGCTACACCTTC.

The J gene is TRBJ2-3, the V gene TRBV5-5; 13 nucleotides match TRBD2. The ends lost 2 bases at V and 15 bases at J; junction bases unmatched: 18. Germline CDR1 and CDR2: SGHKS and YYEKEE (reference sequence). The CDR3 length is 17 residues. CDR3 residues: CASSLPTSGGGPDTRYF. The CDR3 DNA sequence: TGTGCCAGCAGCTTACCAACTAGCGGGGGGGGCCCAGATACGCGATATTTT.

The chain joins TRBV10-1 to TRBJ2-5, with 8 bases that match TRBD2. After removal of 6 bases from V and 0 bases from J, the junction contained 3 bases not matched to a gene. The V gene's germline CDR1 is WNHNN and CDR2 SYGVQD (reference sequence). The CDR3 runs to 14 residues. The CDR3, as DNA: TGCGCCAGCAGCGCGGGGGGCAACCAAGAGACCCAGTACTTC. It translates to CASSAGGNQETQYF.

With regard to this clonotype: At one boundary the junction diverges from the germline segment, which might be a read error. CDR3 DNA sequence: TGCGGCGTTGATTGGGTCAGATACCAAGAGACCCAGTACTTC. Its protein is CGVDWVRYQETQYF. The chain combines TRBV29-1 with TRBJ2-5; D is uncertain. The CDR3 runs to 14 residues. CDR1 is SQVTM, CDR2 ANQGSEA, per germline.

In this sample, this clonotype turned up a few times. This chain joins TRBV7-9 and TRBJ2-5, with 11 bases lining up with TRBD1. Germline CDR1 is SEHNR and CDR2 is FQNEAQ (reference sequence). After removal of 5 bases from V and 5 bases from J, the junction contained 7 bases not matched to a gene. This CDR3 comprises 15 residues. The chain's CDR3 is CASSPRDRGSETQYF. CDR3 in DNA: TGTGCCAGCAGCCCCCGGGACAGGGGGTCGGAGACCCAGTACTTC.

This clonotype was observed at least ten times. This chain uses TRBV4-2 with TRBJ2-1; D unresolved. This CDR3 region has 13 residues. The V and J ends lost 1 base and 8 bases respectively, with 9 bases between them. The germline V gene encodes CDR1 LGHNA and CDR2 YNFKEQ. The CDR3 protein is CASSQASPDEQFF. CDR3 in DNA: TGTGCCAGCAGCCAAGCGAGCCCAGATGAGCAGTTCTTC.

To note about this clonotype: One end of the junction varies from germline; a read error may be responsible. This chain links TRBV7-2 with TRBJ2-1, with D unclear. The J call is uncertain, as TRBJ2-7 better fits the DNA end. Germline values: CDR1 SGHTA, CDR2 FQGNSA. This CDR3 comprises 12 residues. The CDR3 coding sequence is TGTGCCAGCAGCTCCAGCTCCTGCGAGCAGTACTTC. Translation gives CASSSSSCEQYF.

The chain carries TRBV6-2 or TRBV6-3 and TRBJ1-5, with D unresolved. V was cut by 6 bases and J by 0 bases, with 6 bases left in between. There are 13 residues in the CDR3. CDR1 and CDR2 (germline): MNHEY, SVGEGT. CDR3 residues: CASRTYSNQPQHF. CDR3 bases: TGTGCCAGCAGGACCTATAGCAATCAGCCCCAGCATTTT.

Ten or more counts support this clonotype. This rearrangement joins TRBV12-3 or TRBV12-4 to TRBJ2-5; D not resolved. This CDR3 comprises 13 residues. V dropped 5 bases and J dropped 0 bases, with 7 bases sitting between them. CDR3 coding DNA: TGTGCCAGCAGTGTCTCGAACCAAGAGACCCAGTACTTC. Its translation is CASSVSNQETQYF.

The chain couples TRBV18 to TRBJ2-4; tentatively, D is TRBD1 (6 bases). TRBJ2-5 explains the end of the DNA better; the J call may be wrong. Germline assignment: CDR1 KGHSH and CDR2 LQKENI. The CDR3 loop spans 15 amino acids. The CDR3 coding sequence is TGTGCCAGCTCGTCCCGAGACAGGATCCAAGAGACCCAGTACTTC. Translation gives CASSSRDRIQETQYF.

The table lists this clonotype with many counts. The CDR3 region has the DNA TGTGCCAGCTCACCCAGCTCCTACGAGCAGTACTTC. Translating it yields CASSPSSYEQYF. This rearrangement joins TRBV18 to TRBJ2-7; D remains unclear. CDR3 size: 12 residues. Germline V gene lookup returns CDR1 KGHSH and CDR2 LQKENI. Trimming removed 3 bases at V and 0 bases at J, with 3 bases between.

The chain links TRBV29-1 to TRBJ1-2; 7 positions match TRBD1. The CDR3 consists of 14 residues. V was pared by 1 base and J by 2 bases, with 4 bases of the junction left unmatched. Germline loops: CDR1 SQVTM, CDR2 ANQGSEA. This CDR3 reads CSVEGGRGNYGYTF. DNA for the CDR3: TGCAGCGTTGAAGGAGGCAGGGGGAACTATGGCTACACCTTC.

This sequence joins TRBV21-1 and TRBJ2-1; the tabulated D call, TRBD2, remains unverified against the DNA. TRBV21-1 is deemed a pseudogene. The CDR3 covers 18 residues. The DNA of the CDR3 is TGTGCCAGCAGCAAAGGAAGGACTAGCGCCGGCTCCTACAATGAGCAGTTCTTC. Protein product: CASSKGRTSAGSYNEQFF.

This chain links TRBV20-1 with TRBJ2-3; D assignment may be TRBD1 or TRBD2 (6 bases each). Germline CDR1 DFQATT, CDR2 SNEGSKA (reference sequence). The CDR3 runs to 15 residues. Between the trimmed V and J ends, which lost 0 bases and 0 bases, there was a span of 10 bases. The CDR3 protein is CSARDTGTSTDTQYF. CDR3 in DNA: TGCAGTGCTAGAGACACAGGGACTAGCACAGATACGCAGTATTTT.

V gene TRBV11-2 combines with J gene TRBJ2-5, with D possibly matching TRBD2 (6 bases). Trimming cost V 0 bases and J 4 bases, with 15 bases left between them. The germline V gene encodes CDR1 SGHAT and CDR2 FQNNGV. The CDR3 runs to 16 residues. The CDR3 DNA sequence: TGTGCCAGCAGCTTAGATCGGGGGTTAATGGGAGAGACCCAGTACTTC. The encoded protein is CASSLDRGLMGETQYF.

This clonotype was counted only a few times. The V gene is TRBV25-1, the J gene TRBJ2-7; 9 bases fit TRBD1. J lost 4 bases, V lost 6 bases, and 25 bases had no gene match. The CDR3 contains 20 residues. Germline CDR1 is MGHDK and CDR2 is SYGVNS. DNA of the CDR3: TGTGCCAGCAGGAATGCATTCGGGGACAGGGTATCAACTCCAATTTACGAGCAGTACTTC. Its translation is CASRNAFGDRVSTPIYEQYF.

Details on this clonotype: The junction departs from the called germline gene at one end, perhaps through a read error. The V and J genes are TRBV7-9 and TRBJ1-4, with TRBD1 matching 9 bases. This CDR3 has 14 residues. The germline V gene encodes CDR1 SEHNR and CDR2 FQNEAQ (reference sequence). The chain's CDR3 is CASSTGTGNEKLIF. Here the CDR3 DNA reads TGTGCCAGCAGCACCGGGACAGGGAATGAAAAACTGATTTTT.

This clonotype was seen at least ten times. This chain uses TRBV29-1 with TRBJ2-5; TRBD1 aligns across 7 bases. Matching the DNA end better, TRBJ2-7 makes the J call doubtful. Germline-derived CDR1 and CDR2 are SQVTM and ANQGSEA. The CDR3 consists of 13 residues. CDR3 in amino acids: CSVDWTGTSEQYF. In nucleotides, the CDR3 is TGCAGCGTCGACTGGACAGGAACTTCCGAGCAGTACTTC.